This T cell receptor beta chain derives from a study of OX40 agonist ivuxolimab in advanced cancers. Study-level points and caveats: Clonal expansion from baseline to week 6 occurred in both CD4+ and CD8+ T cells. Among T cells, CD8+ cells averaged more expanded clones than CD4+ cells.

TCRdb's table, derived via immunoSEQ multiplex PCR, lists solely in-frame clones and lacks some. Of approximately 80,000 clones in the sample, 80% to 95% are singletons; the top ten hold roughly 0.4%. As for this clone: The antigen is unknown.

Trimming shortened V by 4 bases and J by 6 bases, and 9 bases separated the two germline ends. The CDR3 runs to 13 residues. The V gene's germline CDR1 is KGHSH and CDR2 LQKENI. The TCR was taken from an adult with an advanced solid tumor such as melanoma, head and neck, liver or kidney cancer. Sequenced here: CD4+ or CD8+ T cells sorted from blood, sampled in a trial of the OX40 agonist ivuxolimab. V gene TRBV18 combines with J gene TRBJ2-2; maybe TRBD1 (6 bases). The CDR3 DNA is TGTGCCAGCTCACTACAGGGTCCCGGGGAGCTGTTTTTT. Its translation is CASSLQGPGELFF.